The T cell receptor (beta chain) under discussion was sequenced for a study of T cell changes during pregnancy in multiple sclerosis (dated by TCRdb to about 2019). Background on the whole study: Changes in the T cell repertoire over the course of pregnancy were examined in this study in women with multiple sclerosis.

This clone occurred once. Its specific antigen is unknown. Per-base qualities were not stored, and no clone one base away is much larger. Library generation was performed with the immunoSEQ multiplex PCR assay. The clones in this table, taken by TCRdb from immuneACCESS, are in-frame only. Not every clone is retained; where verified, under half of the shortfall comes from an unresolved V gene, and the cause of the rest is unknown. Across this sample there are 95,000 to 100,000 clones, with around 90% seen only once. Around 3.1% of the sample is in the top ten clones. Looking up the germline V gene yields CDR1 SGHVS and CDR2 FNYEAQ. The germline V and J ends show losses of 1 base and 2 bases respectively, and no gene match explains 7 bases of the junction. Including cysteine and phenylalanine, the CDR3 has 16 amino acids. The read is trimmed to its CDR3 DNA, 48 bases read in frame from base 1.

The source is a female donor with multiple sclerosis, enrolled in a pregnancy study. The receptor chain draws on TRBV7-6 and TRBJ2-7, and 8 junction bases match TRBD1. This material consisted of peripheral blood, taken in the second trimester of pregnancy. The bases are TGTGCCAGCAGCTTAGGGGTCAGGGGGCAAGCCTACGAGCAGTACTTC. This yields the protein CASSLGVRGQAYEQYF.